This TCR beta chain was sequenced in a study of T cell repertoires in cytomegalovirus infection. About the research overall: Selected CMV epitopes included recently identified HLA-C-restricted ones as well as well-studied HLA-B-restricted ones.

MiXCR was run by TCRdb on the reads, yielding one entry per CDR3 protein. Among around 55,000 distinct CDR3 sequences listed, roughly 20% were seen once. This clonotype was detected ten times or more. The antigen is not known. The CDR3 runs to 14 residues. The V segment lost 2 bases and the J segment 3 bases; nucleotides outside the gene matches: 2. V and J are TRBV12-3 or TRBV12-4 and TRBJ2-5, with 8 nucleotides matching TRBD2. This TCR was sampled from a human donor in good health (CMV status not recorded). Some clones in this sample may be carry-over from other donors' samples. Sequences were derived from CD8+ T cells from cultured PBMCs, sampled from culture after CMV antigen stimulation. The CDR3 spells CASSLLGGEETQYF. The CDR3 bases are TGTGCCAGCAGTTTACTCGGGGGGGAAGAGACCCAGTACTTC.